These 14 T cell receptor beta chains came from one sample sequenced in a study of blood T cells in healthy people across ages. A sample-barcoded 5' primer and a J-beta primer mix were used in a second PCR of roughly 6 to 11 cycles. Each CDR3 protein is one row after TCRdb ran MiXCR on the 5' RACE reads. Of around 790,000 distinct CDR3 sequences in the sample, roughly 44% are singletons; the top ten hold roughly 19%. Sample: blood. The receptors here all came from a man in his 60s in good health.

As concerns this clonotype: Mismatch with germline at one junction end may stem from a read error. The chain combines TRBV6-5 with TRBJ2-3, with D perhaps matching TRBD2 (6 bases). The CDR3 length is 16 residues. The germline V gene has CDR1 MNHEY and CDR2 SVGAGI. Here the CDR3 DNA reads TGTGCCGGCAGCCGTCCGGGACCCCCTAGCGCAGATACGCAGTATTTT. Protein: CAGSRPGPPSADTQYF.

This chain uses TRBV4-1 with TRBJ2-5, with 10 positions matching TRBD2. With V trimmed by 2 bases and J by 11 bases, 11 bases remained unmatched. The CDR3 runs 15 residues. CDR1 is MGHRA, CDR2 YSYEKL, per germline. CDR3 DNA: TGCGCCAGCAGCCAACTAGCGGGAGTATCTGATGAGCAGTACTTC. Protein: CASSQLAGVSDEQYF.

Of note for this clonotype: Relative to the germline gene, one junction end is altered; a read error may explain this. The chain combines TRBV5-1 with TRBJ2-1, with D unclear. The CDR3 runs to 12 residues. Germline CDR1 SGHRS, CDR2 YFSETQ. CDR3 amino acids: CASSLSYYEQFF. The CDR3 DNA is TGCGCCAGCAGCTTGAGCTACTATGAGCAGTTCTTC.

This chain joins TRBV27 and TRBJ2-7; either TRBD1 or TRBD2 may supply D (5 bases each). The CDR3 has 13 residues. In germline, CDR1 is MNHEY, CDR2 SMNVEV (reference sequence). V was pared by 5 bases and J by 3 bases, with 11 bases between. The CDR3 DNA reads as TGTGCCAGCAGTGTCGGGGCTAACTACGAGCAGTACTTC. Translated, it gives CASSVGANYEQYF.

Only a few counts were recorded for this clonotype. This sequence joins TRBV6-1 and TRBJ2-7; 10 bases fit TRBD1. Germline V lookup: CDR1 MNHNS, CDR2 SASEGT. The CDR3 has 15 residues. The J segment lost 4 bases and the V segment lost 11 bases, leaving 14 bases of the junction unmatched. CDR3 in DNA: TGTGCCCACGGGTCCCGCCGGGACAGGGGTTACGAGCAGTACTTC. It is translated as CAHGSRRDRGYEQYF.

On this clonotype itself: Germline and junction disagree at one end, which may indicate a read error. CDR3 loop: CASSVASGGGPYNEQFF. The CDR3 DNA follows: TGCGCCAGCAGCGTAGCGTCGGGCGGGGGGCCCTACAATGAGCAGTTCTTC. V gene TRBV9 combines with J gene TRBJ2-1; 8 bases map to TRBD2. CDR1 is SGDLS and CDR2 is YYNGEE in the germline V gene. The CDR3 loop spans 17 amino acids.

The V and J genes are TRBV11-3 and TRBJ2-1, with TRBD2 matching 8 bases. Trimming at V came to 5 bases and at J to 8 bases, leaving 8 bases not matched to a gene. CDR3 length: 14 amino acids. CDR1 and CDR2 from the germline V gene are SGHNT and YENEEA. The CDR3 loop reads CASSNGGAGYEQFF. CDR3 nucleotide sequence: TGTGCCAGCAGCAACGGGGGGGCCGGGTATGAGCAGTTCTTC.

The rearrangement links TRBV27 to TRBJ2-5; 7 bases are shared with TRBD1. The J call may be mistaken, given a closer DNA end match to TRBJ2-7. The CDR3 has 16 amino acids. Per the germline V gene, CDR1 is MNHEY and CDR2 is SMNVEV (reference sequence). As DNA, the CDR3 is TGTGCCAGCAGTTTATCTAGCCGACAGGGAGAGGGCGAGCAGTACTTC. This gives the protein CASSLSSRQGEGEQYF.

The chain combines TRBV6-5 with TRBJ1-5; D call uncertain. Trimming cost V 6 bases and J 9 bases, with 15 bases left between them. Germline V gene data show CDR1 as MNHEY and CDR2 as SVGAGI. This CDR3 contains 13 residues. The chain's CDR3 is CASRARLVGPQHF. The CDR3 DNA reads TGTGCCAGCAGAGCCCGCCTCGTAGGGCCCCAGCATTTT.

This clonotype was recorded a few times. The chain uses TRBV15 and TRBJ2-7, with 8 bases lining up with TRBD2. The V gene's germline CDR1 is LNHNV and CDR2 YYDKDF (reference sequence). J was trimmed by 0 bases and V by 4 bases; bases with no gene match: 8. This CDR3 region has 16 residues. This chain's CDR3 is CATSNREGPSSYEQYF. In DNA form, the CDR3 reads TGTGCCACCAGCAACCGGGAGGGACCCAGCTCCTACGAGCAGTACTTC.

This clonotype has more than one count but fewer than ten. The chain joins TRBV7-8 to TRBJ1-6; D is ambiguous. V lost 1 base and J 10 bases, leaving 14 bases between the germline ends. The germline V gene encodes CDR1 SGHVS and CDR2 FQNEAQ. The length of the CDR3 is 15 residues. This CDR3 is CASSLVGGVPSPLHF. In nucleotides, the CDR3 is TGTGCCAGCAGCTTAGTGGGTGGGGTACCGTCACCCCTCCACTTT.

Here the CDR3 reads CAISESGGERQHF. The CDR3 coding sequence is TGTGCCATCAGTGAGTCGGGGGGGGAGCGCCAGCATTTT. This rearrangement joins TRBV10-3 to TRBJ1-5; tentatively, D is TRBD1 (5 bases). V was cut by 0 bases and J by 12 bases, with 12 bases left in between. This CDR3 region has 13 residues. The germline V gene has CDR1 ENHRY and CDR2 SYGVKD.

This sequence joins TRBV7-3 and TRBJ2-3; possible D gene TRBD2, 5 bases. Germline V gene lookup returns CDR1 SGHTA and CDR2 FQGTGA. The CDR3 has 16 amino acids. V was cut by 2 bases and J by 4 bases, with 16 bases left in between. CDR3 amino acids: CASSLVAASLSDTQYF. CDR3 in DNA: TGTGCCAGCAGCTTAGTTGCGGCTAGCCTTTCAGATACGCAGTATTTT.

This clonotype came up a few times. The chain couples TRBV7-2 to TRBJ2-7; no clear D. Germline V gene sequence: CDR1 SGHTA, CDR2 FQGNSA. V was trimmed by 1 base and J by 3 bases, leaving 13 bases between them. CDR3 length equals 15 residues. The CDR3 loop reads CASSLGAVTIYEQYF. The CDR3 coding sequence is TGTGCCAGCAGCTTAGGTGCGGTTACGATCTACGAGCAGTACTTC.